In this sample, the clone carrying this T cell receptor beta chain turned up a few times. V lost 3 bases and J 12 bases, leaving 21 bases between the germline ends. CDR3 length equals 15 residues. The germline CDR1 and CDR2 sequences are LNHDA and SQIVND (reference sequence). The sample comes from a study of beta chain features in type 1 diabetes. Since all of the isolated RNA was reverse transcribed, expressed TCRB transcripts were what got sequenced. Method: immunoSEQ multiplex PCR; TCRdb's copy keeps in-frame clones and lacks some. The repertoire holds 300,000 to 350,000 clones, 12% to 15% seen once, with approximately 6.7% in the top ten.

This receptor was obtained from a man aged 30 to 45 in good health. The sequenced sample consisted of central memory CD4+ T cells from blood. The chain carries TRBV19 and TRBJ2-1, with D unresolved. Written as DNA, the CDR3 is TGTGCCAGTAGTATCAGTGTCACCCTGGAGTTAAGGCAGTTCTTC. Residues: CASSISVTLELRQFF. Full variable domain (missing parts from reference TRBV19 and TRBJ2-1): DGGITQSPKYLFRKEGQNVTLSCEQNLNHDAMYWYRQDPGQGLRLIYYSQIVNDFQKGDIAEGYSVSREKKESFPLTVTSAQKNPTAFYLCASSISVTLELRQFFGPGTRLTVL.